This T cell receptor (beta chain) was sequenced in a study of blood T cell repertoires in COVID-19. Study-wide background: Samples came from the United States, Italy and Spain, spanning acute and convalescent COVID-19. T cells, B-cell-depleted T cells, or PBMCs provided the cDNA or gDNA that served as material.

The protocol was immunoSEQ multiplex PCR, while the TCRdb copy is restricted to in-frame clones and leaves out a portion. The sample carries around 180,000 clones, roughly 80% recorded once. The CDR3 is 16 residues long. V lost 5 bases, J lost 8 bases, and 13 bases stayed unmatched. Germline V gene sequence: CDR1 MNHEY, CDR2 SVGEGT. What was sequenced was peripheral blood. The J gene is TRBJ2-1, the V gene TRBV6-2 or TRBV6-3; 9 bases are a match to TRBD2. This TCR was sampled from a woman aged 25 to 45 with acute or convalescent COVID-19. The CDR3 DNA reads TGTGCCAGCAGTGACAACCTAGCGGGGTCTAAGGATGAGCAGTTCTTC. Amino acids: CASSDNLAGSKDEQFF.